This note documents a single T cell receptor beta chain sequence. Its target is unknown. One junction end does not reproduce the germline sequence, and a read error may be involved. This sample was included in a study of cytomegalovirus exposure and HLA in healthy donors. Study-level background: Prior work identified 120 million or so unique TCR beta sequences in roughly 180 million T cells. Early on, a data release was issued that held approximately 78 million unique TCRs from HLA-typed donors. Study-level points and caveats: Per a later analysis, 18,000 or so TCR beta sequences showed association with HLA alleles at 0.05 false discovery rate. Association of a missense DCLRE1C variant with TCR beta V- and J-gene trimming was reported in a later analysis.

Both 60 Vbeta primers and 13 Jbeta primers went into the PCR. This table comes from immunoSEQ multiplex PCR, and its TCRdb copy is limited to in-frame clones, with some not included. The table gives 50,000 to 70,000 clones; the top ten clones make up roughly 4% of it. Germline V lookup: CDR1 SSHAT, CDR2 FNYEAQ (reference sequence). The CDR3 covers 17 residues. The TCR was taken from a male donor in good health and CMV-seronegative. The chain is built from TRBV7-7 and TRBJ2-7, with 7 bases matching TRBD2. Sequencing was done on a sample of PBMCs. CDR3 loop: CASSWGGDQGGRREQYF. The CDR3 nucleotides read TGTGCTAGCAGCTGGGGGGGGGATCAGGGAGGGCGAAGAGAGCAGTACTTC.